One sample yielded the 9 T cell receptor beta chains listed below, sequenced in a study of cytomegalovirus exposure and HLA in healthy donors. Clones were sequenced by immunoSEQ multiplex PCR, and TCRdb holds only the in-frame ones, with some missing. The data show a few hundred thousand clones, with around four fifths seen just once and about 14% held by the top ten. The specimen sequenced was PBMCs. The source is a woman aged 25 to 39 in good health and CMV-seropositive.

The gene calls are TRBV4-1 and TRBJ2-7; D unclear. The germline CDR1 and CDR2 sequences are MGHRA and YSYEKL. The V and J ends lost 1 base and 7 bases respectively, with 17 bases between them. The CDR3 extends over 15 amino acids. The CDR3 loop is CASSQVVEPTREQYF. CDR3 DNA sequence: TGCGCCAGCAGCCAAGTGGTCGAACCTACGCGGGAGCAGTACTTC.

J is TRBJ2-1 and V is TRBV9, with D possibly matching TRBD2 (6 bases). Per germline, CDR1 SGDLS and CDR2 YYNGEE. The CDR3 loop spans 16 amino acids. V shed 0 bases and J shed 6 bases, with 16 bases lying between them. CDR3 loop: CASSVGGGVIGNEQFF. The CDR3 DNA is TGTGCCAGCAGCGTAGGTGGCGGGGTCATCGGCAATGAGCAGTTCTTC.

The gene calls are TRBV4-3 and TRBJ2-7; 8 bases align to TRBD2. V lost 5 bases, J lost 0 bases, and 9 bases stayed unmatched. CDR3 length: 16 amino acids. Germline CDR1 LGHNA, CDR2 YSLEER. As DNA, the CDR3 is TGCGCCAGCAGCGCAAAACTAGCGGAAAGCTCCTACGAGCAGTACTTC. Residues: CASSAKLAESSYEQYF.

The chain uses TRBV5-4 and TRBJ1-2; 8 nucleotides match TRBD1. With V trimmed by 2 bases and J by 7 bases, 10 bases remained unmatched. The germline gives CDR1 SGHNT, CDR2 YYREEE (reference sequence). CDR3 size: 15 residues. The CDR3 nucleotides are TGTGCCAGCAGCTTAGATGCCGGGACAGGTGGTGGCTACACCTTC. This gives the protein CASSLDAGTGGGYTF.

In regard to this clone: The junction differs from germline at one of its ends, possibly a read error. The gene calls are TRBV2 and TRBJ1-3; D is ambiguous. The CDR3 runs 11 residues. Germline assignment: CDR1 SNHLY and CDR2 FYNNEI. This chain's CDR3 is CASSDEGHRTF. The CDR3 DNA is TGTGCCAGCAGTGATGAGGGCCACCGTACCTTT.

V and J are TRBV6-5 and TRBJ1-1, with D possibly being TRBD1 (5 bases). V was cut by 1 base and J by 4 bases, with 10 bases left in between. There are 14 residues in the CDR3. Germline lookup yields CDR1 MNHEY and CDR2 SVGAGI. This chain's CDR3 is CASSYLRDATEAFF. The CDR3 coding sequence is TGTGCCAGCAGTTACTTGAGGGACGCCACTGAAGCTTTCTTT.

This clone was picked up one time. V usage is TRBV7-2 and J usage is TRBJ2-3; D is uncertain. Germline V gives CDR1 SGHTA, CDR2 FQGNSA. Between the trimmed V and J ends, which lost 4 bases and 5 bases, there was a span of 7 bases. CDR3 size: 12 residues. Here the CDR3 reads CASSSRRDTQYF. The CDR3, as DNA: TGTGCCAGCAGCTCCAGGAGAGATACGCAGTATTTT.

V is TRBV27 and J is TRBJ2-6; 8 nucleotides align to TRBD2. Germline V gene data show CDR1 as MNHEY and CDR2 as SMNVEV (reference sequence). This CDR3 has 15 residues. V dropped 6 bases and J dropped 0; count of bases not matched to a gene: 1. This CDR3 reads CASSGLASGANVLTF. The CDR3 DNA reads TGTGCCAGCAGCGGACTAGCCTCTGGGGCCAACGTCCTGACTTTC.

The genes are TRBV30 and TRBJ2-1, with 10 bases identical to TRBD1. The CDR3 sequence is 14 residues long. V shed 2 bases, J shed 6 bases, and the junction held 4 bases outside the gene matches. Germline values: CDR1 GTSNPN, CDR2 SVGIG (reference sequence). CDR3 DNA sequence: TGTGCCTGGAGTTCGGGACAGGGGACCAATGAGCAGTTCTTC. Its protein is CAWSSGQGTNEQFF.